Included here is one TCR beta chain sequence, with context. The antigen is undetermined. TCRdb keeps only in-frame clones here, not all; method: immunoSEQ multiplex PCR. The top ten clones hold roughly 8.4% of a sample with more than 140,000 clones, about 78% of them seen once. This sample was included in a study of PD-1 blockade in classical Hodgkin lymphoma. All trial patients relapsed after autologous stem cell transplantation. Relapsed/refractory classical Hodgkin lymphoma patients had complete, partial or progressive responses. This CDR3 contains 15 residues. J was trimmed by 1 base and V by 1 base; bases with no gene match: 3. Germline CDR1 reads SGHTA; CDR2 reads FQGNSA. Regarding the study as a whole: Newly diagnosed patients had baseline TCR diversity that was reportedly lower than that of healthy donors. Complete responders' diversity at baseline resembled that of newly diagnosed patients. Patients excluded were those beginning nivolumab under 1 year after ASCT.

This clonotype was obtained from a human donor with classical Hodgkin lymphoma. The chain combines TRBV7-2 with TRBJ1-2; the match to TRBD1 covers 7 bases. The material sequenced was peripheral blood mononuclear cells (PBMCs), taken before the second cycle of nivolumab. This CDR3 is CASSLGGTVNYGYTF. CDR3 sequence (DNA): TGTGCCAGCAGCTTAGGCGGGACAGTTAACTATGGCTACACCTTC.